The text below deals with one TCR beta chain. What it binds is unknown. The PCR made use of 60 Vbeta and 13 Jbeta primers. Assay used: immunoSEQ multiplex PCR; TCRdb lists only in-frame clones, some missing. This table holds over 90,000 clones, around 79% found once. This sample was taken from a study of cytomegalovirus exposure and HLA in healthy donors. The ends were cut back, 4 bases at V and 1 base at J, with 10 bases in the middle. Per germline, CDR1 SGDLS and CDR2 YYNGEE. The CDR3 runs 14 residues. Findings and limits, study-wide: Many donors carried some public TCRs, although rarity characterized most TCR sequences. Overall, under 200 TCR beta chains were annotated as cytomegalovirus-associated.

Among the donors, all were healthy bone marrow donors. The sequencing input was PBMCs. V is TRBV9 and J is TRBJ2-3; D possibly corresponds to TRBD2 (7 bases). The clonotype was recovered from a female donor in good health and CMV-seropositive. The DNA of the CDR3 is TGTGCCAGCAGCCGAGGGGGGGGCACAGATACGCAGTATTTT. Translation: CASSRGGGTDTQYF.